Reported below is one TCR beta chain. What antigen it recognizes has not been identified. Qualities for individual bases were not recorded, and no much larger clone is one base off. This record belongs to a study of radiotherapy plus CTLA-4 blockade in lung cancer (dated by TCRdb to between 2018 and 2020). Regarding the complete study: Objective responses occurred in approximately 19% of enrolled patients, and around 30% achieved disease control.

Per the germline V gene, MGHRA is the CDR1 and YSYEKL is the CDR2. Taken from cysteine to phenylalanine, the CDR3 has 18 residues. Only CDR3 DNA is held: 54 bases, read in frame from base 1. V loses 0 bases at its end and J loses 2 bases; junction bases beyond the gene matches: 8. Here is what the overall study found, with its caveats: The strongest predictors of response, as reported, were early dynamic changes in blood T cell clones along with a rise in serum interferon-beta after radiation. After treatment with radiotherapy and ipilimumab, TCR clones that came from tumors expanded in the peripheral blood.

The study tested focal radiation therapy combined with CTLA-4 blockade (ipilimumab) in patients with chemo-refractory metastatic non-small-cell lung cancer. Receptor libraries were prepared by the immunoSEQ multiplex PCR assay. Sourced from immuneACCESS, this table was stored by TCRdb with only in-frame sequences that have V and J called. A share of the clones is absent; for the studies checked, an unresolved V gene accounts for under half, and the remainder has no known explanation. In all, the sample holds approximately 40,000 clones, and around 86% of those were seen once. The ten top clones hold less than 25% of the sample.

Here the chain combines TRBV4-1 and TRBJ2-4; 9 bases in the middle match TRBD2. The clonotype originates from a human donor with non-small cell lung cancer whose response to radiotherapy plus ipilimumab could not be evaluated. The input for sequencing was peripheral blood, taken from a patient treated with radiotherapy plus ipilimumab. The DNA is as follows: TGCGCCAGCAGCCAAGAATCTCTAGCGGGACGACCCAAAAACATTCAGTACTTC. This encodes CASSQESLAGRPKNIQYF.